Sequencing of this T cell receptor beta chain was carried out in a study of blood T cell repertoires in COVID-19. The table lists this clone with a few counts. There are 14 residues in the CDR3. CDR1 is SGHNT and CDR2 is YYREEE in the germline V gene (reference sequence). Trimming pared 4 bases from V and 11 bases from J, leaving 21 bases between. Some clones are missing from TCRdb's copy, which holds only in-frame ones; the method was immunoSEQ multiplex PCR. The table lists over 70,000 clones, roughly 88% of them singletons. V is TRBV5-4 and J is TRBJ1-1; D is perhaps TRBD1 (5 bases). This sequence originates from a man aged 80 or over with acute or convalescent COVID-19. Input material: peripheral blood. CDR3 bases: TGTGCCAGCAGCCCCACCGGGGGGGTAGACGGCGCTTTCTTT. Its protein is CASSPTGGVDGAFF.